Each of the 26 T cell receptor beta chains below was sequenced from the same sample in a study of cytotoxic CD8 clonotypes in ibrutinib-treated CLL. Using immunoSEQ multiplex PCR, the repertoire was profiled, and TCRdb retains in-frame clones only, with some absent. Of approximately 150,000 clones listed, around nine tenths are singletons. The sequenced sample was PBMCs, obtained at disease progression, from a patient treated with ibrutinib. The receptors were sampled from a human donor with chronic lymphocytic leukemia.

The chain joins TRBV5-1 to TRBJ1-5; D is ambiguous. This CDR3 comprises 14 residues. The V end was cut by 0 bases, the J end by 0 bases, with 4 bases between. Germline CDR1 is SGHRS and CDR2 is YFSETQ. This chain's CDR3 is CASSLGLSNQPQHF. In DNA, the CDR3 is TGCGCCAGCAGCTTGGGACTTAGCAATCAGCCCCAGCATTTT.

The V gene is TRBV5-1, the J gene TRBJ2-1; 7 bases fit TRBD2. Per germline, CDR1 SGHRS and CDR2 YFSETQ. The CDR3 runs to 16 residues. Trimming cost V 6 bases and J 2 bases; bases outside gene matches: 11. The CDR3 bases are TGCGCCAGCAAAGTTGGGACTACGGCCACCTACAATGAGCAGTTCTTC. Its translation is CASKVGTTATYNEQFF.

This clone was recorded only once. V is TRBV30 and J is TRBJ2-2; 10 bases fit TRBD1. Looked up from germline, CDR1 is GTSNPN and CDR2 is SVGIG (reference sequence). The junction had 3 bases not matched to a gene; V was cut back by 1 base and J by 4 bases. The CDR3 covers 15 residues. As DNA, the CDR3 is TGTGCCTGGAGTGGGGGGACAGGGGTCACCGGGGAGCTGTTTTTT. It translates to CAWSGGTGVTGELFF.

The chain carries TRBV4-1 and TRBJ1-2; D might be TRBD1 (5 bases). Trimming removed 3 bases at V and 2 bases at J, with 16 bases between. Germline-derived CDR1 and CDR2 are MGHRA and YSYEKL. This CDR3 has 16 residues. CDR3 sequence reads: CASSHSVGGRNYGYTF. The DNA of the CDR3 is TGCGCCAGCAGCCACTCGGTGGGGGGGAGGAACTATGGCTACACCTTC.

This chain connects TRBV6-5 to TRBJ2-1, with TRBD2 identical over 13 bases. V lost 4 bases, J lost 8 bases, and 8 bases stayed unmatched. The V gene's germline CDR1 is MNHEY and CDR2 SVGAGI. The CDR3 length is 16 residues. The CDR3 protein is CASSSGLAGVVHEQFF. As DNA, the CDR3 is TGTGCCAGCAGTTCCGGACTAGCGGGAGTAGTCCATGAGCAGTTCTTC.

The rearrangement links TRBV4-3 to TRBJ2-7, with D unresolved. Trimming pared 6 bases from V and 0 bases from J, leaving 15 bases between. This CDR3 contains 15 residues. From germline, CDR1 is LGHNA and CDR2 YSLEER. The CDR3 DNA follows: TGCGCCAGCAGACCCCGGGCGGATGGCTCCTACGAGCAGTACTTC. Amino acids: CASRPRADGSYEQYF.

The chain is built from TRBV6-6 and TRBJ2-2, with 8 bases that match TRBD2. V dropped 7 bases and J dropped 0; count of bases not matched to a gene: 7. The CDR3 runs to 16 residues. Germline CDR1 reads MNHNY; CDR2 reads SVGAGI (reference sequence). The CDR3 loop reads CASTREGGSNTGELFF. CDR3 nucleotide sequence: TGTGCCAGCACCCGGGAGGGGGGTTCGAACACCGGGGAGCTGTTTTTT.

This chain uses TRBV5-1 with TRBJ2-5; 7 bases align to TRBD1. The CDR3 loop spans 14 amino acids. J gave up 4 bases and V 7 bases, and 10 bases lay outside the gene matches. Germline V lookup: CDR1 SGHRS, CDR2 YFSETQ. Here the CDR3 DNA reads TGCGCCAGCTTCCAGGGCCCAGGGGGAGAGACCCAGTACTTC. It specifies CASFQGPGGETQYF.

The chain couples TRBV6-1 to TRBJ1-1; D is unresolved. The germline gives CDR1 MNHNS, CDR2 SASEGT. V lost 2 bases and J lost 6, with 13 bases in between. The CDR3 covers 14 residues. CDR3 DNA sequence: TGTGCCAGCAGTGAATTGGGGTTGGGGTCTGAAGCTTTCTTT. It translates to CASSELGLGSEAFF.

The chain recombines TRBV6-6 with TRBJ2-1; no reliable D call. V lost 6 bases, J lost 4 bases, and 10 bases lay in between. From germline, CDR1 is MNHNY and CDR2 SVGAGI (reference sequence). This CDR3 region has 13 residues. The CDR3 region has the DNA TGTGCCAGCAGCCTGGAAGCGTACAATGAGCAGTTCTTC. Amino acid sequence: CASSLEAYNEQFF.

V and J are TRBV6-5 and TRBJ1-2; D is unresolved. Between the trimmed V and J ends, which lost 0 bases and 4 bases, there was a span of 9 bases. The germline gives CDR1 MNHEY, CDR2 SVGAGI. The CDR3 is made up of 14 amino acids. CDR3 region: CASSYSRGSYGYTF. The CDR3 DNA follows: TGTGCCAGCAGTTACTCGCGGGGAAGCTATGGCTACACCTTC.

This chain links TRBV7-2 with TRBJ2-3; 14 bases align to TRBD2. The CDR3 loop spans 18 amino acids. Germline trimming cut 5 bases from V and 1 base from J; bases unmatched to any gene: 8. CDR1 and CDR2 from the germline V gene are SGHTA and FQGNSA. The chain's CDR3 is CASSPGTSGGKRTDTQYF. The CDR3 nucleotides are TGTGCCAGCAGCCCCGGGACTAGCGGGGGAAAACGCACAGATACGCAGTATTTT. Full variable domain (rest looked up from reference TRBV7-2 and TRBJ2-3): GAGVSQSPSNKVTEKGKDVELRCDPISGHTALYWYRQSLGQGLEFLIYFQGNSAPDKSGLPSDRFSAERTGGSVSTLTIQRTQQEDSAVYLCASSPGTSGGKRTDTQYFGPGTRLTVL.

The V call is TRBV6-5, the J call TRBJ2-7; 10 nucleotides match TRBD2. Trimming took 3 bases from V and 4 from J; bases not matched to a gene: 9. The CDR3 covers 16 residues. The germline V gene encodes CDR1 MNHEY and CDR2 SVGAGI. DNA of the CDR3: TGTGCCAGCAGTTATCGAACTAGCGGGATGTGGTACGAGCAGTACTTC. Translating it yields CASSYRTSGMWYEQYF.

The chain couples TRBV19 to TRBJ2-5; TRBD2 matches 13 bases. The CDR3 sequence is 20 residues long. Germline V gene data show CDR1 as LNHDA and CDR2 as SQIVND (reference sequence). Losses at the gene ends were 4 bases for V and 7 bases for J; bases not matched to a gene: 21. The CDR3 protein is CASSNLGGPTSGRARGTQYF. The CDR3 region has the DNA TGTGCCAGTAGTAATCTGGGAGGGCCCACTAGCGGGAGGGCCCGGGGGACCCAGTACTTC.

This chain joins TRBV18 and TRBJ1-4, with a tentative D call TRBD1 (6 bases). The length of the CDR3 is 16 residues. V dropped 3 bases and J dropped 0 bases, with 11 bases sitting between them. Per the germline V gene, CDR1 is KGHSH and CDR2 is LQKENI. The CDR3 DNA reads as TGTGCCAGCTCACCCCGGGACACTTCAACTAATGAAAAACTGTTTTTT. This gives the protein CASSPRDTSTNEKLFF.

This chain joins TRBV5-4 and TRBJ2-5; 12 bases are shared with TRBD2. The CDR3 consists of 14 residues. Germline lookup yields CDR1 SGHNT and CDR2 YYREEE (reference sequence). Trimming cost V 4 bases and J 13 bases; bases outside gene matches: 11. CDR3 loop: CASSAGLAGPPPYF. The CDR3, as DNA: TGTGCCAGCAGCGCCGGACTAGCGGGACCACCCCCGTACTTC.

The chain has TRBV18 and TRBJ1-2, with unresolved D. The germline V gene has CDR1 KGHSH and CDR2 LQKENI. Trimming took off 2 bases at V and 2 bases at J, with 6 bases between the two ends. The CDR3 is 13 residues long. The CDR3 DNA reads TGTGCCAGCTCACCAGGAGCCAACTATGGCTACACCTTC. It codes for CASSPGANYGYTF.

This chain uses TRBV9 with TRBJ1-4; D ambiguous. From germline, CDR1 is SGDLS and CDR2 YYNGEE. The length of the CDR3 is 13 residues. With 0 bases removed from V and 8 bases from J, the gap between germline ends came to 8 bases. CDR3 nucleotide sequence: TGTGCCAGCAGCGTAGCTCCGACAGAAAAACTGTTTTTT. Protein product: CASSVAPTEKLFF. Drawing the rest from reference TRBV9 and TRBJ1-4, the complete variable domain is DSGVTQTPKHLITATGQRVTLRCSPRSGDLSVYWYQQSLDQGLQFLIQYYNGEERAKGNILERFSAQQFPDLHSELNLSSLELGDSALYFCASSVAPTEKLFFGSGTQLSVL.

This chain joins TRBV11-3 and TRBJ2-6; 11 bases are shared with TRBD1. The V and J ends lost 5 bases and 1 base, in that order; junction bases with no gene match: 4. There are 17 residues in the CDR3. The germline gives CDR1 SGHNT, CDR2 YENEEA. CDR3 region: CASSPGQGVSGANVLTF. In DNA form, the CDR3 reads TGTGCCAGCAGCCCGGGACAGGGGGTTTCTGGGGCCAACGTCCTGACTTTC.

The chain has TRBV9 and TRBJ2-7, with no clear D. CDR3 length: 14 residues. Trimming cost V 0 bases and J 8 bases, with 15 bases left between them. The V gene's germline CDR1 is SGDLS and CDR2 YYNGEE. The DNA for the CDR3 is TGTGCCAGCAGCGTAGACCACTATTGGGCTCAGCAGTACTTC. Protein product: CASSVDHYWAQQYF.

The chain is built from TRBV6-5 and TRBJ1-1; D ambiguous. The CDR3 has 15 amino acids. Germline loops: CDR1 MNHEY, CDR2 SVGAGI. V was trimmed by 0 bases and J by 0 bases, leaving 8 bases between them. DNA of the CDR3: TGTGCCAGCAGTTACTCGACGGCTATGAACACTGAAGCTTTCTTT. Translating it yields CASSYSTAMNTEAFF.

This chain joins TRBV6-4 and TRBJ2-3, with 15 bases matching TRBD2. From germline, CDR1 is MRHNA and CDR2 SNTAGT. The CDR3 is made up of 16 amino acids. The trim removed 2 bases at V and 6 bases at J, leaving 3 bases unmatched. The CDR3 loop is CASSDRGLAGGDTQYF. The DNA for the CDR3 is TGTGCCAGCAGTGACCGCGGACTAGCGGGAGGGGATACGCAGTATTTT.

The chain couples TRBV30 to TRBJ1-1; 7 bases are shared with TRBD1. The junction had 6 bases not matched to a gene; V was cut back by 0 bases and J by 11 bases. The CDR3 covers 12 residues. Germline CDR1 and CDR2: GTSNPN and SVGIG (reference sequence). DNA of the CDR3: TGTGCCTGGAGTGTAATTCTACAGGGGGCTTTCTTT. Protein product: CAWSVILQGAFF.

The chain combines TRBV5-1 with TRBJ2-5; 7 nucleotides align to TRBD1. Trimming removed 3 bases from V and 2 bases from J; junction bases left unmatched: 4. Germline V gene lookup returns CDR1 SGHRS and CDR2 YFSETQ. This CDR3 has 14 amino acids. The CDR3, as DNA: TGCGCCAGCAGCTGGCCGGGACAGCAAGAGACCCAGTACTTC. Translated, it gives CASSWPGQQETQYF.

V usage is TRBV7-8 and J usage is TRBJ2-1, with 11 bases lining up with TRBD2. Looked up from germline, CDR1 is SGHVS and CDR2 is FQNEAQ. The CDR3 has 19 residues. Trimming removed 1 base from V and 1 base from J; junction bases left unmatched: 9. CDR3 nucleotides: TGTGCCAGCAGCTTAGGGCTTATGGCTAGCGGGAGGTCCTACAATGAGCAGTTCTTC. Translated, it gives CASSLGLMASGRSYNEQFF.

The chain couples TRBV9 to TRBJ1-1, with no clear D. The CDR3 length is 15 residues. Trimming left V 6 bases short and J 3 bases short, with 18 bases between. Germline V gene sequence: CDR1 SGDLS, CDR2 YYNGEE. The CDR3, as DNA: TGTGCCAGCACTCCTCCAACCGGGATGTACACTGAAGCTTTCTTT. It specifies CASTPPTGMYTEAFF.